This entry lists 3 T cell receptor beta chains sequenced from one sample in a study of OX40 agonist ivuxolimab in advanced cancers. TCRdb keeps only in-frame clones here, not all; method: immunoSEQ multiplex PCR. This table holds tens of thousands of clones, 75% to 90% found once. Material: CD4+ or CD8+ T cells sorted from blood, obtained in a trial of the OX40 agonist ivuxolimab. Receptors originate from an adult with an advanced solid tumor such as melanoma, head and neck, liver or kidney cancer.

The gene calls are TRBV5-1 and TRBJ2-2, with D perhaps TRBD2 (5 bases). V lost 2 bases to trimming and J lost 7 bases, with 6 bases between them. Germline assignment: CDR1 SGHRS and CDR2 YFSETQ. The CDR3 extends over 12 amino acids. The CDR3 sequence: CASSLEGGELFF. In nucleotides, the CDR3 is TGCGCCAGCAGCTTAGAGGGCGGGGAGCTGTTTTTT.

The rearrangement joins TRBV2 to TRBJ2-7; D not certain. This CDR3 is built from 15 residues. Per the germline V gene, CDR1 is SNHLY and CDR2 is FYNNEI. The V and J ends lost 7 bases and 2 bases respectively, with 18 bases between them. The CDR3 DNA reads as TGTGCCAGCACCACCGGTCTTTCATGGACCTACGAGCAGTACTTC. The encoded protein is CASTTGLSWTYEQYF.

This clone appeared a few times. The J gene is TRBJ1-5, the V gene TRBV28; TRBD1 matches 7 bases. The germline CDR1 and CDR2 sequences are MDHEN and SYDVKM. V was pared by 2 bases and J by 11 bases, with 6 bases of the junction left unmatched. The CDR3 extends over 13 amino acids. The CDR3 spells CASSLGTEITQHF. The CDR3 DNA reads TGTGCCAGCAGTTTAGGGACAGAGATCACCCAGCATTTT.